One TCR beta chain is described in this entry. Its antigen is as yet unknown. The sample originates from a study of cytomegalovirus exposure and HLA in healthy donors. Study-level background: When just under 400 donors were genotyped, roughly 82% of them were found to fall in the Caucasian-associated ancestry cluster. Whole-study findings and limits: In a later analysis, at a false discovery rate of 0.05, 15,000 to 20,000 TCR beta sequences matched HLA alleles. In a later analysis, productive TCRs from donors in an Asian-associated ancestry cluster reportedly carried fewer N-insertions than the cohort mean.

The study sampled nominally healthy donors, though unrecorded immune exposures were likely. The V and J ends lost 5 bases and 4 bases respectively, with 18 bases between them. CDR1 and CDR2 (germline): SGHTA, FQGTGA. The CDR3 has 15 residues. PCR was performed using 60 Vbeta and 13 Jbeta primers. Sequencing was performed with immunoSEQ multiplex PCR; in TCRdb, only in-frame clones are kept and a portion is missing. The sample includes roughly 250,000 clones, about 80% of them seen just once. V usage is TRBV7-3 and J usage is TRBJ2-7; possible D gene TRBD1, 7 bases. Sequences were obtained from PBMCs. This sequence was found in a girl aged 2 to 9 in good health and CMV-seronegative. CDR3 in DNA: TGTGCCAGCAGCCCGAAAGGGGGCGCGGGGTACGAGCAGTACTTC. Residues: CASSPKGGAGYEQYF.